The rows below give T cell receptor beta chains drawn from one sample of a study of blood T cell repertoires in COVID-19. TCRdb keeps only in-frame clones here, not all; method: immunoSEQ multiplex PCR. Here the sample spans a few hundred thousand clones, 70% to 90% being singletons. Sequencing input: peripheral blood. The receptors were gathered from a man aged 45-65 years with active or convalescent COVID-19. Each CDR3 is given with its conserved first and last residue.

J gene,V gene,CDR3 protein
TRBJ2-2,TRBV5-5,CASTSSATGELFF
TRBJ2-1,TRBV20-1,CSASGAGGSYNEQFF
TRBJ2-7,TRBV28,CASQTGVRNEQYF
TRBJ2-7,TRBV10-3,CAISESGDRGLPSSYEQYF
TRBJ2-5,TRBV7-8,CASSLGLAGASYQETQYF
TRBJ1-5,TRBV10-3,CAIRRGPNQPQHF
TRBJ1-6,TRBV2,CASRTIDRLQRSPLHF
TRBJ2-7,TRBV14,CASSLFDAGRDEQYF
TRBJ2-5,TRBV12-3/TRBV12-4,CASTPTGLTQYF
TRBJ1-1,TRBV7-2,CASTWGRDTEAFF
TRBJ1-1,TRBV15,CATSGDRVLGAFF
TRBJ2-5,TRBV5-1,CASSVGLAGVETQYF
TRBJ1-3,TRBV14,CASSQEKGSLDTIYF
TRBJ2-3,TRBV10-3,CATAGGGGATDTQYF
TRBJ2-2,TRBV15,CATSREGTSRFGELFF
TRBJ2-7,TRBV28,CAAQTGTSYEQYF
TRBJ2-1,TRBV19,CASSKRLPTDAYNEQFF
TRBJ2-1,TRBV7-7,CASSLSGVGHNEQFF
TRBJ2-1,TRBV2,CASLIQESSYNEQFF
TRBJ2-7,TRBV11-2,CASSFRSGTYEQYF
TRBJ1-1,TRBV6-6,CASSSDFFGNTEAFF
TRBJ2-2,TRBV4-1,CASSQGAWYSNTGELFF
TRBJ1-5,TRBV5-1,CASSLWDRGSSQHF
TRBJ1-2,TRBV2,CASTDRGPTNYGYTF
TRBJ1-2,TRBV7-2,CASSLGGTGNYGYTF
TRBJ1-2,TRBV18,CASSASGQGSFTF
TRBJ1-6,TRBV18,CASSGWENNSPLHF
TRBJ2-1,TRBV5-1,CASSTGLAGVNEQFF
TRBJ1-2,TRBV2,CASSSIYGYTF
TRBJ2-4,TRBV4-3,CASSQDLPGAPEDIQYF
TRBJ2-3,TRBV28,CASYSWGQDQNTQYF
TRBJ2-1,TRBV12-3/TRBV12-4,CASSLGLAGRILF
TRBJ2-1,TRBV5-1,CASSLRARGINEQFF
TRBJ2-1,TRBV18,CASSPTAYNEQFF
TRBJ2-4,TRBV20-1,CSALRGIQYF
TRBJ2-5,TRBV5-1,CASSLERPQGWQETQYF
TRBJ2-1,TRBV6-5,CASTTRLAGINEQFF
TRBJ2-5,TRBV27,CASSLTSGPQETQYF
TRBJ2-3,TRBV5-1,CASRWTGGGTDTQYF
TRBJ2-2,TRBV7-2,CASTVLIRGELFF
TRBJ2-3,TRBV3-1/TRBV3-2,CASSQEGAQTVAQYF
TRBJ2-2,TRBV6-5,CASSYTGQGTGELFF
TRBJ1-1,TRBV13,CASSLGRAGLIGAFF
TRBJ1-5,TRBV19,CASSMLQDQPQHF